These 31 T cell receptor beta chains were all obtained from the same sample, sequenced in a study of patients and donors after allogeneic stem cell transplantation (dated by TCRdb to the early 2020s). The library came from RT-PCR. Sequencing was carried out with a NextSeq 550. The public reads were reprocessed in TCRdb via fastp at Q25 and MiXCR, keeping in-frame beta chains. Rows matching on CDR3 protein sequence are summarized as one entry with the most common DNA and genes. This sample is represented by about a million distinct CDR3 sequences; over 15% of them were singletons. Of the sample, 5% to 7.5% is held by the ten largest clones. Sequencing input: blood, either unsorted or a sorted T cell fraction (not recorded which). The receptors were gathered from a human donor who was either an allogeneic HSCT recipient or a stem cell or donor lymphocyte infusion donor (not recorded which). It is not recorded whose cells these are; they may come from a transplant donor.

This clonotype was detected only a few times. The CDR3 DNA reads as TGTGCCAGCAGCCCTCCCGGGACAGGGGCTCGTGGCTACACCTTC. Its protein is CASSPPGTGARGYTF. V gene TRBV5-6 combines with J gene TRBJ1-2; TRBD1 agrees at 10 bases. Germline assignment: CDR1 SGHDT and CDR2 YYEEEE. V gave up 4 bases and J gave up 7 bases; unmatched junction bases: 10. The CDR3 sequence is 15 residues long.

This rearrangement joins TRBV24-1 to TRBJ2-1; TRBD2 agrees at 10 bases. V lost 8 bases and J lost 6; bases outside the gene matches: 3. CDR3 length equals 13 residues. Germline lookup yields CDR1 KGHDR and CDR2 SFDVKD. The CDR3 DNA reads as TGTGCCACCAATCTAGCGGGGGCCAATGAGCAGTTCTTC. Its protein is CATNLAGANEQFF.

This clonotype has only a few counts. The chain links TRBV3-1 to TRBJ2-7, with 8 positions matching TRBD2. Per germline, CDR1 LGHDT and CDR2 YNNKEL (reference sequence). The CDR3 is 16 amino acids. The J segment lost 3 bases and the V segment lost 0 bases, leaving 7 bases of the junction unmatched. In nucleotides, the CDR3 is TGTGCCAGCAGCCAAGAGGCACTAGCGGTGTACTACGAGCAGTACTTC. Translation gives CASSQEALAVYYEQYF.

This clonotype was seen more than once but under ten times. The chain combines TRBV7-9 with TRBJ2-5, with 8 nucleotides matching TRBD2. After removal of 3 bases from V and 6 bases from J, the junction contained 15 bases not matched to a gene. CDR1 and CDR2 (germline): SEHNR, FQNEAQ (reference sequence). The CDR3 contains 17 residues. The chain's CDR3 is CASSLTDGAGVGKTQYF. DNA for the CDR3: TGTGCCAGCAGCTTGACCGATGGAGCGGGAGTGGGGAAGACCCAGTACTTC.

The chain has TRBV6-1 and TRBJ1-4; a possible D gene is TRBD1 (6 bases). Germline CDR1 MNHNS, CDR2 SASEGT. V lost 5 bases and J lost 0, with 10 bases in between. The CDR3 spans 15 residues. DNA for the CDR3: TGTGCCAGCAGTCCTGGACAGTCAACTAATGAAAAACTGTTTTTT. Residues: CASSPGQSTNEKLFF.

V and J are TRBV18 and TRBJ2-7; D possibly corresponds to TRBD1 (6 bases). The V gene lost 1 base and the J gene lost 6 bases, with 13 bases spanning the gap. This CDR3 has 14 residues. Germline lookup yields CDR1 KGHSH and CDR2 LQKENI. CDR3 sequence reads: CASSPQGQPIEQYF. The DNA of the CDR3 is TGTGCCAGCTCACCACAGGGACAACCCATCGAGCAGTACTTC. The full variable domain, with the rest looked up from reference TRBV18 and TRBJ2-7, is NAGVMQNPRHLVRRRGQEARLRCSPMKGHSHVYWYRQLPEEGLKFMVYLQKENIIDESGMPKERFSAEFPKEGPSILRIQQVVRGDSAAYFCASSPQGQPIEQYFGPGTRLTVT.

V gene TRBV15 combines with J gene TRBJ2-7, with D perhaps matching TRBD1 (5 bases). The V and J ends lost 0 bases and 3 bases respectively, with 12 bases between them. This CDR3 region has 15 residues. Germline CDR1 is LNHNV and CDR2 is YYDKDF (reference sequence). For the CDR3, the DNA is TGTGCCACCAGCAGAGATCCAGGGCCTCTCTACGAGCAGTACTTC. This gives the protein CATSRDPGPLYEQYF. The complete variable domain, with remaining parts taken from reference TRBV15 and TRBJ2-7, reads DAMVIQNPRYQVTQFGKPVTLSCSQTLNHNVMYWYQQKSSQAPKLLFHYYDKDFNNEADTPDNFQSRRPNTSFCFLDIRSPGLGDTAMYLCATSRDPGPLYEQYFGPGTRLTVT.

The chain employs TRBV18 and TRBJ2-6, with D hard to call. The ends were cut back, 1 base at V and 0 bases at J, with 7 bases in the middle. Germline-derived CDR1 and CDR2 are KGHSH and LQKENI. The CDR3 has 16 amino acids. CDR3 sequence (DNA): TGTGCCAGCTCACCACGGGCGAGCTCTGGGGCCAACGTCCTGACTTTC. It is translated as CASSPRASSGANVLTF.

This clonotype was counted only a few times. J is TRBJ1-1 and V is TRBV7-6, with D unresolved. This CDR3 contains 15 residues. V was shortened by 4 bases and J by 1 base, with 13 bases between the two germline ends. Germline CDR1 reads SGHVS; CDR2 reads FNYEAQ. The CDR3: CASSSFRTANTEAFF. The CDR3 nucleotides are TGTGCCAGCAGCTCTTTCCGGACGGCGAACACTGAAGCTTTCTTT.

The chain combines TRBV24-1 with TRBJ2-3; D is possibly TRBD1 or TRBD2 (6 bases each). CDR1 and CDR2 from the germline V gene are KGHDR and SFDVKD. This CDR3 is 16 amino acids long. The germline V and J ends were trimmed by 4 bases and 3 bases, with 16 bases remaining between them. CDR3: CATSDPLGGRTDTQYF. CDR3 bases: TGTGCCACCAGTGACCCCTTGGGGGGCAGAACAGATACGCAGTATTTT.

The chain recombines TRBV5-1 with TRBJ2-3; TRBD1 is a possible D gene (5 bases). Germline V gene data show CDR1 as SGHRS and CDR2 as YFSETQ. Trimming left V 0 bases short and J 5 bases short, with 13 bases between. There are 15 residues in the CDR3. CDR3 sequence (DNA): TGCGCCAGCAGCTTGGTAAGCAGGGAAGGAGATACGCAGTATTTT. It translates to CASSLVSREGDTQYF.

In its sample, this clonotype was seen a few times. The rearrangement links TRBV20-1 to TRBJ2-3; 10 nucleotides match TRBD2. From germline, CDR1 is DFQATT and CDR2 SNEGSKA (reference sequence). The CDR3 covers 16 residues. The trim removed 0 bases at V and 7 bases at J, leaving 10 bases unmatched. CDR3 nucleotides: TGCAGTGCTAGAGATGATGAGCGGGGGGGCAGGTATACGCAGTATTTT. Protein product: CSARDDERGGRYTQYF.

This clonotype was picked up many times. The chain is built from TRBV6-2 or TRBV6-3 and TRBJ1-1; D is ambiguous. Trimming removed 8 bases at V and 1 base at J, with 5 bases between. The CDR3 is made up of 11 amino acids. The germline gives CDR1 MNHEY, CDR2 SVGEGT. The CDR3, as DNA: TGTGCCAGCGGAAGGAACACTGAAGCTTTCTTT. Encoded protein: CASGRNTEAFF.

There are a few counts of this clonotype. This rearrangement joins TRBV7-2 to TRBJ2-6; D remains ambiguous. CDR1 and CDR2 from the germline V gene are SGHTA and FQGNSA. Deletions cut 1 base from V and 0 bases from J, with 7 bases between. The CDR3 sequence is 16 residues long. The CDR3 DNA follows: TGTGCCAGCAGCTTAGTCTCTGTCTCTGGGGCCAACGTCCTGACTTTC. It translates to CASSLVSVSGANVLTF.

This clonotype occurred a few times. V and J are TRBV20-1 and TRBJ2-1, with TRBD2 matching 7 bases. The CDR3 is 10 residues long. Trimming removed 6 bases from V and 10 bases from J; junction bases left unmatched: 3. CDR1 is DFQATT and CDR2 is SNEGSKA in the germline V gene (reference sequence). This chain's CDR3 is CSARREEQFF. For the CDR3, the DNA is TGCAGTGCGAGGCGGGAGGAGCAGTTCTTC.

V usage is TRBV5-1 and J usage is TRBJ2-1; 10 positions match TRBD2. In germline, CDR1 is SGHRS, CDR2 YFSETQ. The CDR3 contains 14 residues. V shed 0 bases and J 10 bases; nucleotides not matched to a gene: 4. The CDR3 nucleotides are TGCGCCAGCAGCTTGGGCCTAGCGGGAGAAGAGCAGTTCTTC. Its translation: CASSLGLAGEEQFF.

V is TRBV19 and J is TRBJ2-7, with 8 bases matching TRBD1. Germline V gene sequence: CDR1 LNHDA, CDR2 SQIVND (reference sequence). The CDR3 extends over 14 amino acids. J gave up 3 bases and V 6 bases, and 7 bases lay outside the gene matches. The CDR3 DNA reads TGTGCCAGTAGGGCTGGACAGGGAATCTACGAGCAGTACTTC. Translating it yields CASRAGQGIYEQYF.

This clonotype was recorded many times. The genes are TRBV6-1 and TRBJ2-7, with D possibly called TRBD1 or TRBD2 (5 bases each). The CDR3 has 16 residues. The V end lost 6 bases, the J end lost 0 bases, and 18 bases lay between the germline ends. From germline, CDR1 is MNHNS and CDR2 SASEGT. The DNA of the CDR3 is TGTGCCAGCAGACCAACCCGGGGCCAAAACTCCTACGAGCAGTACTTC. It encodes CASRPTRGQNSYEQYF.

The chain uses TRBV24-1 and TRBJ2-2; D not certain. Deletions cut 8 bases from V and 2 bases from J, with 8 bases between. The CDR3 totals 13 residues. The germline V gene has CDR1 KGHDR and CDR2 SFDVKD. The CDR3 spells CATMGTNTGELFF. CDR3 bases: TGTGCCACCATGGGCACCAACACCGGGGAGCTGTTTTTT.

The rearrangement uses TRBV20-1 and TRBJ2-3, with 7 positions matching TRBD2. V shed 5 bases and J 0 bases; nucleotides not matched to a gene: 8. The CDR3 runs to 15 residues. CDR1 DFQATT and CDR2 SNEGSKA come from the germline V gene (reference sequence). The CDR3 sequence is CSAPRGSGSTDTQYF. CDR3 coding DNA: TGCAGTGCTCCCCGGGGTAGCGGGAGCACAGATACGCAGTATTTT.

This clonotype was found a few times. V gene TRBV18 combines with J gene TRBJ1-1, with D possibly matching TRBD1 (6 bases). Trimming took off 6 bases at V and 5 bases at J, with 19 bases between the two ends. The CDR3 contains 15 residues. In germline, CDR1 is KGHSH, CDR2 LQKENI. The CDR3 spells CASSSDTGSRTEAFF. CDR3 coding DNA: TGTGCCAGCTCCTCAGATACAGGGTCCAGGACTGAAGCTTTCTTT.

This chain links TRBV4-2 with TRBJ1-2, with a weak D call TRBD1 (5 bases). From germline, CDR1 is LGHNA and CDR2 YNFKEQ. The germline V and J ends were trimmed by 4 bases and 1 base, with 7 bases remaining between them. The CDR3 consists of 13 residues. The CDR3 DNA follows: TGTGCCAGCAGCCCAGGGTTTAACTATGGCTACACCTTC. As protein: CASSPGFNYGYTF.

This clonotype was seen more than once but under ten times. The chain carries TRBV9 and TRBJ2-5, with D possibly matching TRBD1 (5 bases). V was shortened by 0 bases and J by 5 bases, with 8 bases between the two germline ends. There are 13 residues in the CDR3. Germline CDR1 and CDR2: SGDLS and YYNGEE. CDR3 DNA sequence: TGTGCCAGCAGCGTAGCTCCAGGGGAGACCCAGTACTTC. This encodes CASSVAPGETQYF.

The gene calls are TRBV11-2 and TRBJ2-1; unclear D gene. Germline V CDR1 and CDR2: SGHAT, FQNNGV. V lost 0 bases and J 5 bases, leaving 17 bases between the germline ends. The CDR3 sequence is 17 residues long. CDR3 in DNA: TGTGCCAGCAGCTTAGATCTTTTATATCGGATACACAATGAGCAGTTCTTC. Translated, it gives CASSLDLLYRIHNEQFF.

This clonotype has only a few counts. The chain links TRBV6-2 or TRBV6-3 to TRBJ1-5; D call uncertain. Trimming left V 6 bases short and J 6 bases short, with 15 bases between. The CDR3 spans 14 residues. Looked up from germline, CDR1 is MNHEY and CDR2 is SVGEGT. CDR3 in amino acids: CASRPSPDRQPQHF. CDR3 sequence (DNA): TGTGCCAGCAGGCCTTCCCCCGACCGTCAGCCCCAGCATTTT.

The chain has TRBV6-2 or TRBV6-3 and TRBJ1-1, with 7 positions matching TRBD1. V shed 5 bases and J 1 base; nucleotides not matched to a gene: 10. This CDR3 contains 16 residues. Germline V lookup: CDR1 MNHEY, CDR2 SVGEGT. The CDR3 DNA reads TGTGCCAGCAGTCAGTGGGACAGCACACCGAACACTGAAGCTTTCTTT. Translating gives CASSQWDSTPNTEAFF.

This chain links TRBV11-2 with TRBJ2-5, with a possible D match to TRBD2 (5 bases). This CDR3 comprises 15 residues. Trimming pared 5 bases from V and 1 base from J, leaving 14 bases between. Germline V gene data show CDR1 as SGHAT and CDR2 as FQNNGV. This CDR3 is CASSAGHGFQETQYF. The CDR3 DNA is TGTGCCAGCAGCGCGGGCCATGGCTTCCAAGAGACCCAGTACTTC. Full variable domain (rest looked up from reference TRBV11-2 and TRBJ2-5): EAGVAQSPRYKIIEKRQSVAFWCNPISGHATLYWYQQILGQGPKLLIQFQNNGVVDDSQLPKDRFSAERLKGVDSTLKIQPAKLEDSAVYLCASSAGHGFQETQYFGPGTRLLVL.

This clonotype was picked up many times. This sequence joins TRBV12-3 or TRBV12-4 and TRBJ1-1; 9 nucleotides agree with TRBD1. V dropped 4 bases and J dropped 4; count of bases not matched to a gene: 4. This CDR3 region has 14 residues. The CDR3 loop reads CASSSKTGGTEAFF. CDR3 in DNA: TGTGCCAGCAGTTCGAAGACAGGGGGCACTGAAGCTTTCTTT.

This clonotype was picked up a small number of times. The gene calls are TRBV20-1 and TRBJ1-5; D uncertain. Germline CDR1 and CDR2: DFQATT and SNEGSKA (reference sequence). The CDR3 contains 12 residues. Trimming shortened V by 3 bases and J by 6 bases, and 9 bases separated the two germline ends. CDR3 bases: TGCAGTGCTAGGCCAGGACGTCAGCCCCAGCATTTT. Translating it yields CSARPGRQPQHF.

The rearrangement links TRBV7-8 to TRBJ1-6; D gene ambiguous. The CDR3 length is 15 residues. With 1 base removed from V and 5 bases from J, the gap between germline ends came to 9 bases. Germline values: CDR1 SGHVS, CDR2 FQNEAQ. CDR3 in DNA: TGTGCCAGCAGCTTAGATGGGGTCAATAATTCACCCCTCCACTTT. This sequence encodes CASSLDGVNNSPLHF.

The chain recombines TRBV9 with TRBJ1-5; 11 bases agree with TRBD1. The V segment lost 3 bases and the J segment 2 bases; nucleotides outside the gene matches: 4. The CDR3 extends over 16 amino acids. Germline assignment: CDR1 SGDLS and CDR2 YYNGEE. The CDR3 is CASSAEDRGRNQPQHF. The CDR3 DNA reads as TGTGCCAGCAGCGCCGAGGACAGGGGGCGCAATCAGCCCCAGCATTTT. Looking up the rest from reference TRBV9 and TRBJ1-5 gives the full variable domain: DSGVTQTPKHLITATGQRVTLRCSPRSGDLSVYWYQQSLDQGLQFLIQYYNGEERAKGNILERFSAQQFPDLHSELNLSSLELGDSALYFCASSAEDRGRNQPQHFGDGTRLSIL.